The 29 T cell receptor beta chains reported below all come from one sample, sequenced in a study of T cell clusters in autoimmune cytopenias. Each sample's input was around 270 ng genomic DNA, 35,000 to 40,000 genome equivalents. TRB was amplified by touch-down multiplex PCR, primer pools A and B combined. One entry per CDR3 protein, without DNA, is what TCRdb gives after re-calling the multiplex PCR reads. In total, the table holds under 11,000 distinct CDR3 sequences. Separately, the same data were catalogued under a study of T cell repertoires in aging, cancer and after chemotherapy.

Sequences were obtained from peripheral blood. These receptors all come from a human donor in good health.

The V call is TRBV12-3 or TRBV12-4, the J call TRBJ1-3; checking the TCRdb D call of TRBD1 is not possible without DNA. This CDR3 spans 14 amino acids. Here the CDR3 reads CASTPTFYGNTIYF.

The J gene is TRBJ1-2, the V gene TRBV6-6; there is no DNA to check the TCRdb D call of TRBD1. The CDR3 is 12 amino acids. Germline CDR1 is MNHNY and CDR2 is SVGAGI (reference sequence). The CDR3: CASKTGSAGYTF.

Measured by frequency, this clonotype is medium-sized. The chain is built from TRBV6-5 and TRBJ2-6; TCRdb lists TRBD1, though no DNA is available to test this call. There are 17 residues in the CDR3. The germline V gene has CDR1 MNHEY and CDR2 SVGAGI. The CDR3 sequence is CASSYGAQSSGANVLTF.

This chain connects TRBV11-1 to TRBJ1-5; lacking DNA, the TRBD1 call made by TCRdb goes unchecked. The CDR3 length is 14 residues. Germline-derived CDR1 and CDR2 are SGHAT and FQDESV (reference sequence). The chain's CDR3 is CASSAPGPGRPQHF.

V and J are TRBV13 and TRBJ1-2; TCRdb indicates TRBD1, and absent DNA this call remains unverified. There are 13 residues in the CDR3. Per germline, CDR1 PRHDT and CDR2 FYEKMQ (reference sequence). The CDR3 sequence is CASSLGQAYGYTF.

This rearrangement joins TRBV5-6 to TRBJ2-2. This CDR3 has 13 amino acids. CDR1 is SGHDT, CDR2 YYEEEE, per germline. The CDR3 loop reads CASSFLNTGELFF.

The chain employs TRBV4-3 and TRBJ1-1. This CDR3 has 13 residues. CDR1 LGHNA and CDR2 YSLEER come from the germline V gene. This CDR3 reads CASSHAGTAEAFF.

The V call is TRBV7-2, the J call TRBJ2-1; lacking DNA, the TRBD1 call made by TCRdb goes unchecked. The CDR3 consists of 15 residues. Per the germline V gene, CDR1 is SGHTA and CDR2 is FQGNSA. The CDR3 protein is CASNWAPTGYNEQFF.

The chain uses TRBV11-1 and TRBJ2-7. CDR3 length: 17 amino acids. From germline, CDR1 is SGHAT and CDR2 FQDESV (reference sequence). CDR3: CASSSILAVGGSYEQYF.

This clonotype is called medium-sized (0.01 to 0.1%) based on its frequency. The V and J genes are TRBV6-5 and TRBJ1-2; TCRdb's assignment of TRBD1 cannot be checked, as there is no DNA. Germline CDR1 MNHEY, CDR2 SVGAGI. The CDR3 is 14 residues long. CDR3 protein: CASSIAGTGAGYTF.

The chain employs TRBV10-3 and TRBJ2-7; the TCRdb D gene call, TRBD1, has no DNA to confirm it. The germline CDR1 and CDR2 sequences are ENHRY and SYGVKD. The CDR3 has 15 amino acids. The CDR3 here is CAISESKGQNYEQYF.

V usage is TRBV14 and J usage is TRBJ2-5; no DNA is available, so the TRBD2 call from TCRdb remains unchecked. The CDR3 consists of 15 residues. The germline V gene encodes CDR1 SGHDN and CDR2 FVKESK. The CDR3 reads CASSQVASGIETQYF.

By frequency, this clonotype is large. The V gene is TRBV18, the J gene TRBJ2-7; the D call from TCRdb, TRBD2, cannot be confirmed without DNA. The CDR3 is made up of 14 amino acids. Per germline, CDR1 KGHSH and CDR2 LQKENI. The CDR3 is CASSATGYYNEQYF.

V gene TRBV10-3 combines with J gene TRBJ1-1; TCRdb's D gene call, TRBD1, goes unchecked for lack of DNA. The germline V gene encodes CDR1 ENHRY and CDR2 SYGVKD. This CDR3 is 16 amino acids long. The CDR3 is CAISELPGQGISEAFF.

This chain uses TRBV12-3 or TRBV12-4 with TRBJ1-1; the D gene TCRdb calls, TRBD1, cannot be checked with no DNA. The CDR3 runs to 14 residues. CDR3 region: CASSQQGFHTEAFF.

The CDR3: CASSLEPGRGNTIYF. V usage is TRBV5-4 and J usage is TRBJ1-3; the D call of TRBD1 rests on TCRdb alone, since no DNA is present to check it. In germline, CDR1 is SGHNT, CDR2 YYREEE (reference sequence). There are 15 residues in the CDR3.

This clonotype ranks as medium-sized (0.01 to 0.1%) in terms of frequency. The chain joins TRBV29-1 to TRBJ1-1; the TCRdb D gene call, TRBD1, has no DNA to confirm it. The CDR3 extends over 14 amino acids. Germline V gene data show CDR1 as SQVTM and CDR2 as ANQGSEA. CDR3 amino acids: CSVAPLTVNTEAFF. The complete variable domain, with remaining parts taken from reference TRBV29-1 and TRBJ1-1, reads SAVISQKPSRDICQRGTSLTIQCQVDSQVTMMFWYRQQPGQSLTLIATANQGSEATYESGFVIDKFPISRPNLTFSTLTVSNMSPEDSSIYLCSVAPLTVNTEAFFGQGTRLTVV.

J is TRBJ1-3 and V is TRBV6-5; TCRdb selects TRBD1, and the lack of DNA leaves this call unchecked. The germline gives CDR1 MNHEY, CDR2 SVGAGI. This CDR3 region has 18 residues. CDR3 residues: CASSRQGPRNPSGNTIYF.

This clonotype is medium-sized by frequency. The CDR3: CASSEKGYYGYTF. The chain carries TRBV6-1 and TRBJ1-2; the D gene TCRdb calls, TRBD1, cannot be checked with no DNA. CDR3 size: 13 residues. Per germline, CDR1 MNHNS and CDR2 SASEGT.

This clonotype ranks as medium-sized (0.01 to 0.1%) in terms of frequency. The V call is TRBV19, the J call TRBJ2-1; there is no DNA to check the TCRdb D call of TRBD2. The CDR3 has 15 residues. Germline values: CDR1 LNHDA, CDR2 SQIVND (reference sequence). The chain's CDR3 is CAIKKRTHDDNEQFF.

The chain couples TRBV27 to TRBJ1-2; TCRdb's D gene call, TRBD1, goes unchecked for lack of DNA. This CDR3 contains 14 residues. Germline loops: CDR1 MNHEY, CDR2 SMNVEV (reference sequence). This CDR3 is CASSLVQGAIGYTF.

The chain uses TRBV20-1 and TRBJ2-1; absent DNA, TCRdb's TRBD2 call cannot be checked. The germline gives CDR1 DFQATT, CDR2 SNEGSKA (reference sequence). This CDR3 is built from 15 residues. CDR3 loop: CSARGGTSGYNEQFF.

The chain couples TRBV20-1 to TRBJ1-4. The CDR3 runs 14 residues. Per germline, CDR1 DFQATT and CDR2 SNEGSKA (reference sequence). CDR3 sequence reads: CSATRTALGEKLFF.

The CDR3 loop reads CASSLPMGAIYF. The chain has TRBV6-2 or TRBV6-3 and TRBJ1-3. CDR3 length: 12 amino acids. CDR1 MNHEY and CDR2 SVGEGT come from the germline V gene.

This chain connects TRBV6-6 to TRBJ2-3; the D gene TCRdb calls, TRBD1, cannot be checked with no DNA. This CDR3 region has 15 residues. In germline, CDR1 is MNHNY, CDR2 SVGAGI (reference sequence). The CDR3 here is CASSLGQGFTDTQYF.

The J gene is TRBJ2-1, the V gene TRBV27; TCRdb's assignment of TRBD1 cannot be checked, as there is no DNA. There are 16 residues in the CDR3. Germline CDR1 reads MNHEY; CDR2 reads SMNVEV (reference sequence). The chain's CDR3 is CASSFWRGSGGYEQFF.

This sequence joins TRBV18 and TRBJ2-1; TCRdb names TRBD1, which stays unverified in the absence of DNA. The CDR3 covers 16 residues. CDR1 and CDR2 from the germline V gene are KGHSH and LQKENI. This CDR3 is CASSPRVDREYNEQFF.

This sequence joins TRBV20-1 and TRBJ1-5. Germline CDR1 DFQATT, CDR2 SNEGSKA (reference sequence). The CDR3 contains 12 residues. This CDR3 is CSASRRLQPQHF.

Frequency places this clonotype as medium-sized. V and J are TRBV27 and TRBJ2-6; TCRdb selects TRBD2, and the lack of DNA leaves this call unchecked. Germline V CDR1 and CDR2: MNHEY, SMNVEV (reference sequence). CDR3 length: 18 amino acids. CDR3 in amino acids: CASSPTSGVSSGANVLTF.